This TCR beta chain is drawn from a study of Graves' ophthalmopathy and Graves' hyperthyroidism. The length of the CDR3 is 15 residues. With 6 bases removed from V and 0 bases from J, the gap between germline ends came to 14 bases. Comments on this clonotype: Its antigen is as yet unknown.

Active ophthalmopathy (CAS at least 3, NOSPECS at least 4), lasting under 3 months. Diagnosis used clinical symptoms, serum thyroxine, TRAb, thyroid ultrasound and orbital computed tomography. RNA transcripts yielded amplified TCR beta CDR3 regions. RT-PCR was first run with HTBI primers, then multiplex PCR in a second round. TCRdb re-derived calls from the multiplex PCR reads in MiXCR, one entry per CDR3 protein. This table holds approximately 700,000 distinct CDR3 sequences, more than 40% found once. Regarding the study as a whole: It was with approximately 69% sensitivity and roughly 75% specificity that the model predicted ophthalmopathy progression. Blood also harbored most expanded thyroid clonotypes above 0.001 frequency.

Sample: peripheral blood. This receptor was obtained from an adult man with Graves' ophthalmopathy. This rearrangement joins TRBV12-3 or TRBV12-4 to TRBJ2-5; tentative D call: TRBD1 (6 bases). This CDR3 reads CASRAGTMYQETQYF. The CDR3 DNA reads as TGTGCCAGCAGAGCCGGGACAATGTACCAAGAGACCCAGTACTTC.